This passage covers 29 T cell receptor beta chains from one sample sequenced in a study of blood T cell repertoires in COVID-19. The repertoire was sequenced with immunoSEQ multiplex PCR; TCRdb's copy has only in-frame clones and lacks some. The repertoire holds 130,000 or so clones, with roughly two thirds as singletons. The source material was peripheral blood. These TCRs come from a woman in her 70s with acute or convalescent COVID-19.

The sample holds a few counts of this clone. V is TRBV27 and J is TRBJ1-6, with no clear D. CDR1 MNHEY and CDR2 SMNVEV come from the germline V gene (reference sequence). Between the trimmed V and J ends, which lost 8 bases and 5 bases, there was a span of 7 bases. The CDR3 is made up of 12 amino acids. The CDR3: CASGPDNSPLHF. The CDR3 DNA follows: TGTGCCAGCGGGCCAGATAATTCACCCCTCCACTTT.

This chain joins TRBV11-2 and TRBJ1-4; D possibly corresponds to TRBD1 (5 bases). In germline, CDR1 is SGHAT, CDR2 FQNNGV. The CDR3 extends over 14 amino acids. V lost 3 bases and J lost 8, with 13 bases in between. The CDR3 nucleotides are TGTGCCAGCAGCTTTGGGGGGACGGGAGAAAAACTGTTTTTT. Translation: CASSFGGTGEKLFF.

This chain links TRBV5-1 with TRBJ1-2; tentatively, D is TRBD1 (5 bases). Trimming removed 0 bases from V and 13 bases from J, with 16 bases in between. The CDR3 sequence is 13 residues long. Germline V gene lookup returns CDR1 SGHRS and CDR2 YFSETQ. The CDR3 bases are TGCGCCAGCAGCTTGGTCGGGCGGGGGATGGGCACCTTC. Residues: CASSLVGRGMGTF.

This rearrangement joins TRBV5-1 to TRBJ1-1; 7 bases align to TRBD1. Germline CDR1 is SGHRS and CDR2 is YFSETQ. CDR3 length: 15 amino acids. V shed 3 bases, J shed 4 bases, and the junction held 9 bases outside the gene matches. CDR3 loop: CASSSLGGGITEAFF. The CDR3 DNA sequence: TGCGCCAGCAGCTCCTTAGGGGGCGGAATCACTGAAGCTTTCTTT.

This chain connects TRBV29-1 to TRBJ2-2, with D maybe TRBD2 (5 bases). The CDR3 has 13 amino acids. Deletions cut 6 bases from V and 7 bases from J, with 15 bases between. Germline V gene lookup returns CDR1 SQVTM and CDR2 ANQGSEA. The CDR3 sequence is CSVRVAGNGELFF. CDR3 coding DNA: TGCAGCGTCCGTGTGGCGGGTAACGGGGAGCTGTTTTTT.

The CDR3 region has the DNA TGTGCCAGCAGCCAAGCCAGCTACGAGCAGTACTTC. Protein sequence: CASSQASYEQYF. V is TRBV3-1 (or the pseudogene TRBV3-2) and J is TRBJ2-7; D is ambiguous. The germline V gene encodes CDR1 LGHDT and CDR2 YNNKEL (reference sequence). Trimming shortened V by 1 base and J by 3 bases, and 4 bases separated the two germline ends. The CDR3 spans 12 residues.

The gene calls are TRBV7-9 and TRBJ1-4; 9 nucleotides line up with TRBD1. Losses at the gene ends were 4 bases for V and 5 bases for J; bases not matched to a gene: 5. The CDR3 has 15 amino acids. Germline CDR1 and CDR2: SEHNR and FQNEAQ (reference sequence). Written as DNA, the CDR3 is TGTGCCAGCAGCTCCCACAGGGGGCGCAATGAAAAACTGTTTTTT. Translation: CASSSHRGRNEKLFF.

The rearrangement links TRBV28 to TRBJ2-7; TRBD1 aligns across 9 bases. The CDR3 sequence is 16 residues long. Per germline, CDR1 MDHEN and CDR2 SYDVKM. With 6 bases clipped from V and 3 bases from J, the junction kept 12 bases outside the gene matches. CDR3 in DNA: TGTGCCAGCAGCCCTTCCGCCGGGACAGGGATCTACGAGCAGTACTTC. It encodes CASSPSAGTGIYEQYF.

The chain links TRBV9 to TRBJ1-2, with 9 bases lining up with TRBD1. V lost 0 bases, J lost 6 bases, and 9 bases stayed unmatched. The CDR3 sequence is 16 residues long. Germline values: CDR1 SGDLS, CDR2 YYNGEE. The CDR3 region has the DNA TGTGCCAGCAGCGTAGGGTGGGGACAGGGAATGGATGGCTACACCTTC. The encoded protein is CASSVGWGQGMDGYTF.

The rearrangement links TRBV24-1 to TRBJ2-1, with a tentative D call TRBD1 (6 bases). The CDR3 is made up of 16 amino acids. CDR1 KGHDR and CDR2 SFDVKD come from the germline V gene. V was clipped by 4 bases and J by 4 bases, with 16 bases between them. The CDR3 protein is CATSEVRGWIYNEQFF. CDR3 in DNA: TGTGCCACCAGTGAGGTCAGGGGATGGATTTACAATGAGCAGTTCTTC.

This clone was found a few times. V gene TRBV5-4 combines with J gene TRBJ1-4, with a weak D call TRBD1 (5 bases). The CDR3 has 15 residues. V lost 0 bases and J lost 6, with 12 bases in between. Germline values: CDR1 SGHNT, CDR2 YYREEE (reference sequence). CDR3 in amino acids: CASSLGGDRDEKLFF. In DNA form, the CDR3 reads TGTGCCAGCAGCTTGGGGGGTGACAGAGATGAAAAACTGTTTTTT.

V gene TRBV7-2 combines with J gene TRBJ2-1, with D perhaps matching TRBD2 (5 bases). V was cut by 1 base and J by 9 bases, with 13 bases left in between. Germline V gives CDR1 SGHTA, CDR2 FQGNSA. The CDR3 runs to 14 residues. The CDR3 loop reads CASSLGFFGVEQFF. The CDR3 DNA sequence: TGTGCCAGCAGCTTAGGTTTTTTCGGGGTTGAGCAGTTCTTC.

The genes are TRBV5-3 and TRBJ1-5, with TRBD1 matching 9 bases. TRBV5-3 is sorted into the ORF group, with uncertain function. Trimming took 4 bases from V and 1 from J; bases not matched to a gene: 18. The CDR3 covers 20 residues. CDR3 sequence reads: CARSRIEAGQGGGSNQPQHF. Written as DNA, the CDR3 is TGTGCCAGAAGCCGCATTGAGGCGGGACAGGGAGGGGGAAGCAATCAGCCCCAGCATTTT.

The chain couples TRBV7-9 to TRBJ2-7; 7 bases fit TRBD1. Per germline, CDR1 SEHNR and CDR2 FQNEAQ (reference sequence). With V trimmed by 4 bases and J by 5 bases, 11 bases remained unmatched. The length of the CDR3 is 15 residues. CDR3 sequence reads: CASSSLRGLVDEQYF. The CDR3 DNA follows: TGTGCCAGCAGCTCCCTTAGGGGGCTAGTCGACGAGCAGTACTTC.

The rearrangement uses TRBV3-1 (or the pseudogene TRBV3-2) and TRBJ1-6; D ambiguous. Trimming cost V 4 bases and J 13 bases, with 11 bases left between them. Germline V gene data show CDR1 as LGHDT and CDR2 as YNNKEL (reference sequence). The length of the CDR3 is 12 residues. CDR3 nucleotides: TGTGCCAGCAGCCGCCCCACCGGGCCCCTCCACTTT. It translates to CASSRPTGPLHF.

In its sample, this clone was seen once. V is TRBV5-5 and J is TRBJ2-1; D is ambiguous. V lost 2 bases and J 5 bases, leaving 14 bases between the germline ends. Germline V CDR1 and CDR2: SGHKS, YYEKEE (reference sequence). The CDR3 runs 15 residues. The CDR3: CASSLSSRENNEQFF. In DNA, the CDR3 is TGTGCCAGCAGCTTATCTTCCCGCGAAAACAATGAGCAGTTCTTC.

This clone was found a few times. This sequence joins TRBV5-6 and TRBJ1-1, with D possibly TRBD1 on 5 matching bases. CDR3 size: 13 residues. Germline CDR1 and CDR2: SGHDT and YYEEEE. Trimming removed 0 bases from V and 3 bases from J, with 6 bases in between. The CDR3 loop is CASSLDRHTEAFF. DNA for the CDR3: TGTGCCAGCAGCTTGGACAGGCACACTGAAGCTTTCTTT. Full variable domain (missing parts from reference TRBV5-6 and TRBJ1-1): DAGVTQSPTHLIKTRGQQVTLRCSPKSGHDTVSWYQQALGQGPQFIFQYYEEEERQRGNFPDRFSGHQFPNYSSELNVNALLLGDSALYLCASSLDRHTEAFFGQGTRLTVV.

J is TRBJ2-7 and V is TRBV19; 7 bases are a match to TRBD2. In germline, CDR1 is LNHDA, CDR2 SQIVND (reference sequence). V gave up 6 bases and J gave up 0 bases; unmatched junction bases: 11. The CDR3 has 16 amino acids. The DNA of the CDR3 is TGTGCCAGTAGCCCCGATACTAGCGCCTTCTCCTACGAGCAGTACTTC. This translates into CASSPDTSAFSYEQYF.

The J gene is TRBJ2-5, the V gene TRBV10-3; TRBD2 agrees at 8 bases. The CDR3 sequence is 14 residues long. Germline CDR1 ENHRY, CDR2 SYGVKD. V trimming: 6 bases; J trimming: 4 bases; junction bases outside the gene matches: 7. CDR3 protein: CAIRWEAGGETQYF. CDR3 in DNA: TGTGCCATCAGGTGGGAGGCGGGAGGAGAGACCCAGTACTTC.

This clone appeared a few times. This chain links TRBV3-1 (or the pseudogene TRBV3-2) with TRBJ2-2, with D possibly being TRBD1 (5 bases). The CDR3 covers 16 residues. The V end was cut by 3 bases, the J end by 4 bases, with 15 bases between. In germline, CDR1 is LGHDT, CDR2 YNNKEL (reference sequence). The CDR3 sequence is CASSHIRQIPTGELFF. CDR3 sequence (DNA): TGTGCCAGCAGCCACATAAGACAGATTCCCACCGGGGAGCTGTTTTTT.

The V and J genes are TRBV2 and TRBJ1-1, with 11 positions matching TRBD1. The CDR3 length is 15 residues. Trimming cost V 4 bases and J 5 bases; bases outside gene matches: 6. The germline V gene encodes CDR1 SNHLY and CDR2 FYNNEI. CDR3 coding DNA: TGTGCCAGCAGTGTCCCGGGACAGGGGGTTACTGAAGCTTTCTTT. It is translated as CASSVPGQGVTEAFF.

The rearrangement uses TRBV20-1 and TRBJ2-2, with 7 bases identical to TRBD2. V gave up 3 bases and J gave up 6 bases; unmatched junction bases: 13. The CDR3 extends over 16 amino acids. Germline V gives CDR1 DFQATT, CDR2 SNEGSKA (reference sequence). CDR3 coding DNA: TGCAGTGCTAGTTCTTATGTCTCGGGAGGAGCCGGGGAGCTGTTTTTT. Residues: CSASSYVSGGAGELFF.

The rearrangement links TRBV6-1 to TRBJ2-1, with D unresolved. The CDR3 has 12 amino acids. Germline values: CDR1 MNHNS, CDR2 SASEGT. V lost 2 bases, J lost 6 bases, and 5 bases lay in between. CDR3 DNA: TGTGCCAGCAGTGAACTCCTCAATGAGCAGTTCTTC. Protein: CASSELLNEQFF.

The chain joins TRBV28 to TRBJ2-3, with 8 bases fitting TRBD1. The V and J ends lost 4 bases and 6 bases, in that order; junction bases with no gene match: 12. The CDR3 spans 16 residues. Germline assignment: CDR1 MDHEN and CDR2 SYDVKM. In DNA, the CDR3 is TGTGCCAGCAGTTCCCGACGGCAGGGGGCGACTGATACGCAGTATTTT. Protein: CASSSRRQGATDTQYF.

This clone came up a few times. The rearrangement joins TRBV4-1 to TRBJ2-3; 8 bases agree with TRBD2. J was trimmed by 2 bases and V by 2 bases; bases with no gene match: 18. The V gene's germline CDR1 is MGHRA and CDR2 YSYEKL. The CDR3 consists of 20 residues. The CDR3 loop reads CASSQPRAIAGSTFTDTQYF. As DNA, the CDR3 is TGCGCCAGCAGCCAACCTAGGGCTATAGCGGGAAGCACCTTCACAGATACGCAGTATTTT.

The chain joins TRBV10-3 to TRBJ2-7; D possibly corresponds to TRBD1 (6 bases). The CDR3 length is 13 residues. Looked up from germline, CDR1 is ENHRY and CDR2 is SYGVKD. Between the trimmed V and J ends, which lost 1 base and 5 bases, there was a span of 9 bases. CDR3 amino acids: CAISEYRTDEQYF. The CDR3 nucleotides read TGTGCCATCAGTGAGTATCGGACAGACGAGCAGTACTTC.

This clone was detected a few times. The V call is TRBV10-3, the J call TRBJ1-4; a possible D gene is TRBD1 (6 bases). Germline values: CDR1 ENHRY, CDR2 SYGVKD. The CDR3 extends over 14 amino acids. V gave up 7 bases and J gave up 0 bases, with 9 bases separating them. In nucleotides, the CDR3 is TGTGCCATCAAGGCAGGGGCAACTAATGAAAAACTGTTTTTT. Translation gives CAIKAGATNEKLFF.

This rearrangement joins TRBV7-2 to TRBJ2-7, with TRBD2 as a possible D gene (5 bases). This CDR3 region has 13 residues. Germline V gene sequence: CDR1 SGHTA, CDR2 FQGNSA. The ends were cut back, 5 bases at V and 4 bases at J, with 12 bases in the middle. CDR3: CASSKEEFYEQYF. CDR3 DNA: TGTGCCAGCAGCAAGGAGGAGTTTTACGAGCAGTACTTC.

The chain combines TRBV29-1 with TRBJ2-7; 8 bases map to TRBD1. The CDR3 is made up of 12 amino acids. Unmatched junction bases numbered 4, after V lost 5 bases and J lost 4 bases. Germline V gene sequence: CDR1 SQVTM, CDR2 ANQGSEA. The CDR3 sequence: CSVQQGVYEQYF. In nucleotides, the CDR3 is TGCAGCGTTCAACAGGGGGTTTACGAGCAGTACTTC.